The 5 T cell receptor beta chains below were found in one sample sequenced in a study of T cell responses to AZD1222 COVID-19 vaccine. Some clones are missing from TCRdb's copy, which holds only in-frame ones; the method was immunoSEQ multiplex PCR. The table includes about 140,000 clones, around 92% detected once. Material: peripheral blood, obtained on day 0 of AZD1222 vaccination. All receptors come from an adult in good health.

In its sample, this clone was seen once. The chain has TRBV4-3 and TRBJ1-2; tentatively, D is TRBD1 (6 bases). Germline V gives CDR1 LGHNA, CDR2 YSLEER. CDR3 length: 14 residues. V dropped 2 bases and J dropped 4 bases, with 11 bases sitting between them. The CDR3 DNA is TGCGCCAGCAGCCAACTAGGAGGGGGCTATGGCTACACCTTC. This sequence encodes CASSQLGGGYGYTF.

A few counts support this clone. The V gene is TRBV3-1 (or the pseudogene TRBV3-2), the J gene TRBJ2-5; 7 bases match TRBD2. CDR3 length: 14 amino acids. V was clipped by 5 bases and J by 5 bases; unmatched bases: 8. The germline V gene encodes CDR1 LGHDT and CDR2 YNNKEL (reference sequence). The CDR3 protein is CASSSGGIRETQYF. The DNA for the CDR3 is TGTGCCAGCAGCTCGGGGGGAATTCGGGAGACCCAGTACTTC.

The chain carries TRBV10-3 and TRBJ1-4; TRBD1 matches 8 bases. Per the germline V gene, CDR1 is ENHRY and CDR2 is SYGVKD. V trimming: 0 bases; J trimming: 7 bases; junction bases outside the gene matches: 4. The CDR3 contains 15 residues. CDR3 in DNA: TGTGCCATCAGTGAGTCTCCAGGGGGCTCTGAAAAACTGTTTTTT. This sequence encodes CAISESPGGSEKLFF.

The gene calls are TRBV30 and TRBJ2-1; 8 nucleotides match TRBD1. Germline CDR1 and CDR2: GTSNPN and SVGIG (reference sequence). CDR3 size: 15 residues. The V gene end was trimmed by 5 bases and the J gene end by 3 bases; junction bases not matched to a gene: 9. CDR3: CAWADRTGIYNEQFF. The CDR3 bases are TGTGCCTGGGCCGATCGGACAGGGATCTACAATGAGCAGTTCTTC.

The rearrangement joins TRBV29-1 to TRBJ2-2, with D unclear. Trimming removed 6 bases at V and 5 bases at J, with 16 bases between. Germline lookup yields CDR1 SQVTM and CDR2 ANQGSEA. This CDR3 has 14 residues. CDR3 protein: CSVLVGPSTGELFF. CDR3 DNA sequence: TGCAGCGTCTTGGTCGGACCATCTACCGGGGAGCTGTTTTTT.